These T cell receptor beta chains were read from a single sample in a study of metastatic and nonmetastatic thyroid tumors. TCRdb reassembled clones from the PCR reads with MiXCR. The table records approximately 15,000 clones, about 25% of them present only once. Sequencing used adjacent normal tissue. These receptors originate from a female donor with papillary thyroid cancer or a benign thyroid nodule (not recorded which). Some clones in this sample may be carry-over from other donors' samples. Each CDR3 is given with its conserved first and last residue. Fields, in order: clone size, D gene, J gene, V gene, CDR3 DNA, CDR3 protein. A D gene is named only where the DNA matches it firmly. The size of a clone is reported for some rows only, either as once, few or many, or as a class for expanded clones.

size: .
D: .
J: TRBJ2-1
V: TRBV7-9
DNA: TGTGCCATCAGCACCTGGACTGTGCAGTTCTTC
CDR3: CAISTWTVQFF

size: .
D: TRBD1
J: TRBJ2-1
V: TRBV9
DNA: TGTGCCAGCAGCGTAGCGGGACAGGCTGACAATGAGCAGTTCTTC
CDR3: CASSVAGQADNEQFF

size: .
D: TRBD2
J: TRBJ2-5
V: TRBV6-1
DNA: TGTGCCAGCAGTGAAAAAGGCGCGGGGGGTGGCATACAAGAGACCCAGTACTTC
CDR3: CASSEKGAGGGIQETQYF

size: many
D: .
J: TRBJ1-1
V: TRBV27
DNA: TGTGCCAGCAGTTTATCACAGCTGAACACTGAAGCTTTCTTT
CDR3: CASSLSQLNTEAFF

size: .
D: TRBD2
J: TRBJ2-1
V: TRBV24-1
DNA: TGTGCATCCAGTGACCGTATAGCGGGTCGGGAGCAGTTCTTC
CDR3: CASSDRIAGREQFF

size: many
D: .
J: TRBJ2-3
V: TRBV9
DNA: TGTGCCAGCAGCGTAGAAAGAACAGATACGCAGTATTTT
CDR3: CASSVERTDTQYF

size: medium-sized
D: .
J: TRBJ2-5
V: TRBV6-5
DNA: TGTGCCAGCAGTTACTACGGCCGGGGAGAGACCCAGTACTTC
CDR3: CASSYYGRGETQYF

size: .
D: .
J: TRBJ2-7
V: TRBV6-1
DNA: TGTGCCAGCAGCCCCCTTAGCTTAGCTGGGAACGAGCAGTACTTT
CDR3: CASSPLSLAGNEQYF

size: once
D: .
J: TRBJ2-3
V: TRBV20-1
DNA: TGCAGTGCTAGAGGCAGGGTATTTGGCACAGATACGCAGTATTTT
CDR3: CSARGRVFGTDTQYF

size: few
D: .
J: TRBJ2-7
V: TRBV7-6
DNA: TGTGAAAGCAGCAGAGGTAGTGCAGGCGAGCAGTACTTC
CDR3: CESSRGSAGEQYF

size: few
D: .
J: TRBJ1-4
V: TRBV6-1
DNA: TGTGCCAGCAGTCTAGGGACGACAGGCCTAGAAAAACTGTTTTTT
CDR3: CASSLGTTGLEKLFF

size: .
D: .
J: TRBJ2-3
V: TRBV5-1
DNA: TGCGCCAGCATCTTGGAAGGTCTCAGCACAGATACGCAATATTTT
CDR3: CASILEGLSTDTQYF

size: .
D: .
J: TRBJ1-6
V: TRBV11-1
DNA: TGTGCCAGCAGCTTAGTCCCACAGGTTTCACCCCTCCACTTT
CDR3: CASSLVPQVSPLHF

size: medium-sized
D: .
J: TRBJ2-3
V: TRBV10-3
DNA: TGTGCCATCAGTGCCCGCACAGATACGCAGTATTTT
CDR3: CAISARTDTQYF

size: medium-sized
D: TRBD1
J: TRBJ1-1
V: TRBV12-3/TRBV12-4
DNA: TGTGCCAGCAGACCCAATAACGACAGGGTGGAGAACACTGAAGCTTTCTTT
CDR3: CASRPNNDRVENTEAFF

size: medium-sized
D: .
J: TRBJ2-7
V: TRBV10-1
DNA: TGCGCCAGCCTTCCCTGCGAGCAGTACTTC
CDR3: CASLPCEQYF

size: few
D: .
J: TRBJ1-2
V: TRBV19
DNA: TGTGCCAGTACTAAAGGGTATGGCTACACCTTC
CDR3: CASTKGYGYTF

size: .
D: .
J: TRBJ1-6
V: TRBV6-2/TRBV6-3
DNA: TGTGCCAGCAGTTACCAGGGGCGGAGATCACCCCTCCACTTT
CDR3: CASSYQGRRSPLHF

size: .
D: .
J: TRBJ2-7
V: TRBV27
DNA: TGTGCCAGCAGTCCCCAAGGCTGTCCCGGGGGCGAGCAGTACTTC
CDR3: CASSPQGCPGGEQYF

size: few
D: .
J: TRBJ1-2
V: TRBV6-1
DNA: TGTGCCAGCAGATCTGGTGGTTCAGGCAACTATGGCTACACCTTC
CDR3: CASRSGGSGNYGYTF

size: many
D: .
J: TRBJ2-2
V: TRBV11-3
DNA: TGTGCCAGCAGCCCTAACCGGGGCACCGGGGAGCTGTTTTTT
CDR3: CASSPNRGTGELFF

size: few
D: TRBD2
J: TRBJ2-3
V: TRBV5-4
DNA: TGTGCCAGCAGCTTGCGGCTAGCGGGAGAAAGAGATACGCAGTATTTT
CDR3: CASSLRLAGERDTQYF

size: many
D: .
J: TRBJ2-7
V: TRBV30
DNA: TGTGCCTGGAGTGGGTCTACCGAGCAGTACTTC
CDR3: CAWSGSTEQYF

size: medium-sized
D: .
J: TRBJ1-1
V: TRBV19
DNA: TGTGCCAGTAGTATAGGAGATGAAGCTTTCTTT
CDR3: CASSIGDEAFF

size: few
D: .
J: TRBJ1-1
V: TRBV7-2
DNA: TGTGCCAGCAGGTCAGGGGCCATGAACACCGAAGCTTTCTTT
CDR3: CASRSGAMNTEAFF

size: .
D: .
J: TRBJ2-1
V: TRBV30
DNA: TGTGCCTGGACCCCGCAGGCGAGTGAGCAGTTCTTC
CDR3: CAWTPQASEQFF

size: .
D: .
J: TRBJ2-3
V: TRBV5-4
DNA: TGTGCCAGCAGCTTTCAAGACACAGATACGCAGTATTTT
CDR3: CASSFQDTDTQYF

size: many
D: .
J: TRBJ1-4
V: TRBV27
DNA: TGTGCCAGCAGTTTCCGAAGAGGGGAAAAACTGTTTTTT
CDR3: CASSFRRGEKLFF

size: many
D: TRBD2
J: TRBJ2-1
V: TRBV15
DNA: TGTGCCACCAGCAGAGACGGCGGGAGTTACAATGAGCAGTTCTTC
CDR3: CATSRDGGSYNEQFF

size: medium-sized
D: TRBD1
J: TRBJ1-6
V: TRBV27
DNA: TGTGCCAGCAGTTTCCGGGACAGGGATTCACCCCTCCACTTT
CDR3: CASSFRDRDSPLHF

size: .
D: TRBD1
J: TRBJ2-7
V: TRBV10-2
DNA: TGCGCCAGCAGCCTGTCCGGACAGGGGAGCGAGCAGTACTTC
CDR3: CASSLSGQGSEQYF

size: few
D: .
J: TRBJ2-7
V: TRBV6-1
DNA: TGTGCCAGCAGTGATATAGACGAGCAGTACTTC
CDR3: CASSDIDEQYF

size: .
D: TRBD1
J: TRBJ1-2
V: TRBV19
DNA: TGTGCCAGTAGTATTCTTACAGGGGCTAACTATGGCTACACCTTC
CDR3: CASSILTGANYGYTF

size: many
D: .
J: TRBJ1-6
V: TRBV5-6
DNA: TGTGCCAGCAGCTTGGGAAATTCACCCCTCCACTTT
CDR3: CASSLGNSPLHF

size: many
D: .
J: TRBJ2-5
V: TRBV20-1
DNA: TGCAGTGCCCGTCGTGGGGGGGCGCAAGAGACCCAGTACTTC
CDR3: CSARRGGAQETQYF